The 14 T cell receptor beta chains listed next were all sequenced from one sample in a study of CD4 T cells in relation to SARS-CoV-2 and coronaviruses. The data were produced by immunoSEQ multiplex PCR, yet TCRdb's version contains in-frame clones alone and is incomplete. This table holds roughly 24,000 clones, around 76% found once. The antigens for these receptors are not known. Before the COVID-19 pandemic, during about 2011-2018, CD4+ T cells were taken from unexposed donors. The cells were cultured for about ten days before CD4+ T cells were isolated. The sample consisted of CD4+ T cells from PBMCs, cultured in vitro. Every receptor here comes from a human donor in good health.

The chain carries TRBV6-1 and TRBJ1-5; D is ambiguous. This CDR3 region has 13 residues. V lost 2 bases and J lost 5, with 7 bases in between. Germline lookup yields CDR1 MNHNS and CDR2 SASEGT. CDR3 region: CASSEIRDQPQHF. The DNA for the CDR3 is TGTGCCAGCAGTGAAATAAGGGATCAGCCCCAGCATTTT.

The chain uses TRBV3-1 (or the pseudogene TRBV3-2) and TRBJ2-3; the match to TRBD2 covers 12 bases. The trim removed 5 bases at V and 2 bases at J, leaving 5 bases unmatched. This CDR3 contains 16 residues. Germline values: CDR1 LGHDT, CDR2 YNNKEL (reference sequence). The CDR3: CASSKGLAGYTDTQYF. The CDR3 nucleotides are TGTGCCAGCAGCAAGGGACTAGCGGGCTACACAGATACGCAGTATTTT.

The V and J genes are TRBV7-9 and TRBJ2-7; D may be TRBD1 (6 bases). CDR3 length equals 14 residues. The V and J ends lost 4 bases and 5 bases respectively, with 15 bases between them. The germline CDR1 and CDR2 sequences are SEHNR and FQNEAQ (reference sequence). Here the CDR3 reads CASSYSQGSHEQYF. DNA for the CDR3: TGTGCCAGCAGCTACTCCCAGGGGTCCCACGAGCAGTACTTC.

The V and J genes are TRBV15 and TRBJ2-1; 9 positions agree with TRBD2. Looked up from germline, CDR1 is LNHNV and CDR2 is YYDKDF (reference sequence). The CDR3 runs 17 residues. The junction had 12 bases not matched to a gene; V was cut back by 2 bases and J by 7 bases. The CDR3 sequence is CATSRRPGTSSGNEQFF. CDR3 nucleotides: TGTGCCACCAGCAGACGTCCCGGGACTAGCTCCGGGAATGAGCAGTTCTTC.

CDR3 in amino acids: CASSLEQGRSTDTQYF. The CDR3 DNA reads TGTGCCAGCAGCTTGGAACAGGGGAGGAGCACAGATACGCAGTATTTT. The V gene is TRBV5-6, the J gene TRBJ2-3, with D possibly TRBD1 on 7 matching bases. Germline-derived CDR1 and CDR2 are SGHDT and YYEEEE. V lost 0 bases, J lost 0 bases, and 11 bases lay in between. This CDR3 region has 16 residues.

This chain uses TRBV2 with TRBJ2-7, with D unresolved. From germline, CDR1 is SNHLY and CDR2 FYNNEI. This CDR3 contains 12 residues. The ends were cut back, 2 bases at V and 7 bases at J, with 9 bases in the middle. The CDR3 nucleotides are TGTGCCAGCAGTGAATTACCAGCTGAGCAGTACTTC. Amino acid sequence: CASSELPAEQYF.

This chain uses TRBV28 with TRBJ2-5; 10 nucleotides match TRBD1. CDR1 and CDR2 (germline): MDHEN, SYDVKM. The CDR3 has 15 amino acids. V was clipped by 5 bases and J by 5 bases; unmatched bases: 8. The CDR3 protein is CASSARQGAYETQYF. CDR3 DNA: TGTGCCAGCAGTGCCCGACAGGGGGCTTATGAGACCCAGTACTTC.

V usage is TRBV19 and J usage is TRBJ2-3; 14 bases align to TRBD2. Germline V gives CDR1 LNHDA, CDR2 SQIVND (reference sequence). The CDR3 runs 17 residues. V lost 4 bases and J lost 0; bases outside the gene matches: 3. In nucleotides, the CDR3 is TGTGCCAGTAGTACGGGACTAGCGGGAGCTAGCACAGATACGCAGTATTTT. Its translation is CASSTGLAGASTDTQYF.

The chain links TRBV24-1 to TRBJ1-2; D is possibly TRBD1 (5 bases). The ends were cut back, 2 bases at V and 3 bases at J, with 9 bases in the middle. The CDR3 sequence is 14 residues long. Germline-derived CDR1 and CDR2 are KGHDR and SFDVKD. DNA of the CDR3: TGTGCCACCAGTGATTCCCAGGGATACTATGGCTACACCTTC. This gives the protein CATSDSQGYYGYTF.

V usage is TRBV13 and J usage is TRBJ2-7, with 9 bases fitting TRBD2. In germline, CDR1 is PRHDT, CDR2 FYEKMQ (reference sequence). With V trimmed by 8 bases and J by 4 bases, 12 bases remained unmatched. This CDR3 is 15 amino acids long. The CDR3 here is CASQPQTSGHYEQYF. CDR3 in DNA: TGTGCCAGCCAACCCCAGACTAGCGGACATTACGAGCAGTACTTC.

The chain links TRBV20-1 to TRBJ1-1; tentative D call: TRBD1 (5 bases). This CDR3 has 11 residues. Germline V gives CDR1 DFQATT, CDR2 SNEGSKA (reference sequence). Trimming took 1 base from V and 6 from J, leaving 6 bases between them. The CDR3 loop reads CSARVGAEAFF. In nucleotides, the CDR3 is TGCAGTGCTAGAGTGGGGGCTGAAGCTTTCTTT.

This clone was seen just once. The V call is TRBV7-6, the J call TRBJ2-7; 10 bases are a match to TRBD1. This CDR3 contains 15 residues. Germline CDR1 SGHVS, CDR2 FNYEAQ. J gave up 3 bases and V 0 bases, and 2 bases lay outside the gene matches. The CDR3, as DNA: TGTGCCAGCAGCTTAGCGGGACAGGGGATCTACGAGCAGTACTTC. Encoded protein: CASSLAGQGIYEQYF. The full variable domain, completed using reference TRBV7-6 and TRBJ2-7, is GAGVSQSPRYKVTKRGQDVALRCDPISGHVSLYWYRQALGQGPEFLTYFNYEAQQDKSGLPNDRFSAERPEGSISTLTIQRTEQRDSAMYRCASSLAGQGIYEQYFGPGTRLTVT.

The genes are TRBV6-5 and TRBJ1-2; D is possibly TRBD1 (6 bases). The germline CDR1 and CDR2 sequences are MNHEY and SVGAGI. With 6 bases removed from V and 5 bases from J, the gap between germline ends came to 13 bases. The CDR3 length is 13 residues. The CDR3 DNA reads TGTGCCAGCAGCCCCGGACAGATTTATGGCTACACCTTC. Encoded protein: CASSPGQIYGYTF.

The CDR3 DNA is TGTGCCAGCAGTCGAACGGGTAGACTAGGATGGGCCTACGAGCAGTACTTC. Encoded protein: CASSRTGRLGWAYEQYF. The chain links TRBV6-6 to TRBJ2-7; the D gene is possibly TRBD2 (6 bases). Germline CDR1 is MNHNY and CDR2 is SVGAGI (reference sequence). V lost 5 bases, J lost 2 bases, and 22 bases lay in between. CDR3 length: 17 residues.